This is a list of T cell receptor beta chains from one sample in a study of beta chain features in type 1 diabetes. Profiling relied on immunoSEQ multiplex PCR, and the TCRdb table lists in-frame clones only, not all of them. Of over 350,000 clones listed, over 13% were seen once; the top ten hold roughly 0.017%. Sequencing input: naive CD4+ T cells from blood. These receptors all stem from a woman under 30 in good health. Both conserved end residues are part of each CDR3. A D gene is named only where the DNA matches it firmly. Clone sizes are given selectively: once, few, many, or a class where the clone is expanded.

CASRRGQGEKLFF	TGTGCCAGCCGAAGGGGGCAGGGTGAAAAACTGTTTTTT	NA	TRBD1	TRBV2	TRBJ1-4
CASSTGTSVRTGELFF	TGTGCCAGCAGCACCGGGACTAGCGTCCGGACCGGGGAGCTGTTTTTT	NA	TRBD2	TRBV9	TRBJ2-2
CASSQGMPGQGYNEQFF	TGTGCCAGCAGCCAAGGAATGCCGGGACAGGGCTACAATGAGCAGTTCTTC	few	TRBD1	TRBV14	TRBJ2-1
CASSKAGTGIADTQYF	TGTGCCAGCAGCAAGGCGGGCACAGGGATCGCAGATACGCAGTATTTT	few	NA	TRBV5-4	TRBJ2-3
CASSQTVAGVNTGELFF	TGCGCCAGCAGCCAGACCGTTGCGGGGGTGAACACCGGGGAGCTGTTTTTT	NA	TRBD2	TRBV4-1	TRBJ2-2
CASSLGGKQNYGYTF	TGTGCCAGCAGCTTAGGAGGGAAACAGAACTATGGCTACACCTTC	few	NA	TRBV7-9	TRBJ1-2
CALEASGVTNEQFF	TGTGCCTTGGAAGCTAGCGGAGTCACCAATGAGCAGTTCTTC	few	TRBD2	TRBV30	TRBJ2-1
CASSFSDRAHTEAFF	TGTGCCAGCAGTTTTTCGGACAGGGCACACACTGAAGCTTTCTTT	NA	TRBD1	TRBV28	TRBJ1-1
CASICSGEGYEQYF	TGTGCCAGCATCTGTAGCGGAGAAGGGTACGAGCAGTACTTC	few	NA	TRBV25-1	TRBJ2-7
CASSVFSGRVNEQFF	TGTGCCAGCAGCGTATTTAGCGGGAGGGTCAATGAGCAGTTCTTC	NA	TRBD2	TRBV9	TRBJ2-1
CASSLTGNTGELFF	TGCGCCAGCAGCCTAACAGGGAACACCGGGGAGCTGTTTTTT	few	NA	TRBV5-1	TRBJ2-2
CASSQVGQAIKMNTEAFF	TGTGCCAGCAGCCAAGTAGGACAGGCCATCAAAATGAACACTGAAGCTTTCTTT	NA	TRBD1	TRBV14	TRBJ1-1
CSVGVFGANVLTF	TGCAGCGTCGGGGTATTTGGGGCCAACGTCCTGACTTTC	few	NA	TRBV29-1	TRBJ2-6
CATSTWTGAAGELFF	TGTGCCACCAGCACATGGACAGGAGCGGCCGGGGAGCTGTTTTTT	NA	TRBD1	TRBV15	TRBJ2-2
CASSLEEGAGYTF	TGTGCCAGCAGCCTGGAGGAGGGGGCTGGCTACACCTTC	NA	TRBD1	TRBV7-9	TRBJ1-2
CASSYSRGGGYNEQFF	TGTGCCAGCAGTTACTCTAGGGGGGGTGGATACAATGAGCAGTTCTTC	NA	NA	TRBV6-5	TRBJ2-1
CSVKRNTGNTEAFF	TGCAGCGTGAAGAGGAATACGGGGAACACTGAAGCTTTCTTT	NA	NA	TRBV29-1	TRBJ1-1
CASSFRVVTSGNTIYF	TGTGCCAGCAGCTTCCGGGTAGTTACCTCTGGAAACACCATATATTTT	few	NA	TRBV13	TRBJ1-3
CASSYRSSGRADTQYF	TGTGCCAGCAGCTACCGAAGCAGCGGGAGGGCAGATACGCAGTATTTT	few	TRBD2	TRBV7-2	TRBJ2-3
CASSRNGRLNNEQFF	TGTGCCAGCAGCAGGAACGGGAGGCTCAACAATGAGCAGTTCTTC	NA	TRBD2	TRBV7-6	TRBJ2-1
CASSQDPQGTYEQYF	TGCGCCAGCAGCCAAGATCCCCAGGGCACCTACGAGCAGTACTTC	once	NA	TRBV4-1	TRBJ2-7
CASSQGRVLRTDTQYF	TGTGCCAGCAGCCAAGGCAGGGTGTTGAGGACAGATACGCAGTATTTT	few	NA	TRBV14	TRBJ2-3
CASSFPRGETQYF	TGTGCCAGCAGCTTCCCCAGGGGTGAGACCCAGTACTTC	few	NA	TRBV5-6	TRBJ2-5
CASSQGGGQGLYEQYF	TGCGCCAGCAGCCAAGGGGGCGGACAGGGGCTCTACGAGCAGTACTTC	NA	TRBD1	TRBV4-1	TRBJ2-7
CSAETNYGYTF	TGCAGTGCGGAGACCAACTATGGCTACACCTTC	few	NA	TRBV20-1	TRBJ1-2
CASSLLAGGYNEQFF	TGTGCCAGCTCACTACTAGCGGGGGGCTACAATGAGCAGTTCTTC	NA	TRBD2	TRBV18	TRBJ2-1
CASSYSTGGAFF	TGTGCCAGCAGTTATTCGACAGGGGGGGCTTTCTTT	NA	TRBD1	TRBV6-5	TRBJ1-1
CASSMRRSSYEQYF	TGTGCCAGTAGTATGAGACGGAGTTCCTACGAGCAGTACTTC	few	NA	TRBV19	TRBJ2-7
CASSQEPQTGFGYGYTF	TGCGCCAGCAGCCAAGAACCTCAGACAGGGTTTGGCTATGGCTACACCTTC	NA	TRBD1	TRBV4-3	TRBJ1-2
CASSPGLAGGNEQFF	TGTGCCAGCAGCCCGGGACTAGCGGGAGGTAATGAGCAGTTCTTC	few	TRBD2	TRBV5-6	TRBJ2-1
CASSVAFGGNGYTF	TGTGCCAGCAGCGTAGCTTTCGGAGGGAATGGCTACACCTTC	NA	NA	TRBV9	TRBJ1-2
CASSLEGTGNTEAFF	TGCGCCAGCAGCTTGGAGGGAACAGGGAACACTGAAGCTTTCTTT	few	NA	TRBV5-1	TRBJ1-1
CSGEGQGRETQYF	TGCAGCGGCGAGGGGCAGGGGCGAGAGACCCAGTACTTC	NA	NA	TRBV29-1	TRBJ2-5
CASSQDRTTGQYF	TGCGCCAGCAGCCAAGATAGGACTACCGGGCAGTATTTT	few	NA	TRBV4-3	TRBJ2-3
CASSGQGIYEQYF	TGTGCCAGCAGTGGCCAGGGTATTTACGAGCAGTACTTC	few	NA	TRBV2	TRBJ2-7
CASSRLLAGGPDTQYF	TGTGCCAGCAGCCGTTTACTAGCGGGAGGCCCAGATACGCAGTATTTT	NA	TRBD2	TRBV7-9	TRBJ2-3
CASSLLAGGSNEQFF	TGCGCCAGCAGCTTGCTAGCGGGAGGGAGTAATGAGCAGTTCTTC	few	TRBD2	TRBV5-1	TRBJ2-1
CASSYSISGRETQYF	TGTGCCAGCAGTTACTCTATTAGCGGGAGGGAGACCCAGTACTTC	NA	TRBD2	TRBV6-5	TRBJ2-5